This TCR beta chain originates from a study of T-cell reconstitution after alpha-beta-depleted transplantation in children. The TCRbeta library incorporated unique molecular identifiers. In TCRdb, the PCR reads were re-called with MiXCR into one record per CDR3 protein. The repertoire has approximately 390,000 distinct CDR3 sequences, roughly 11% of them found once; the top ten carry 5% to 6.5%. CDR3 length: 15 residues. Germline assignment: CDR1 MNHEY and CDR2 SVGAGI. V was pared by 4 bases and J by 7 bases, with 10 bases of the junction left unmatched. This clonotype was recorded many times. The source is a human donor who donated a stem cell graft to a child with acute myeloid leukemia. The starting material was PBMCs from the stem cell graft donor, obtained from the stem cell graft. This chain links TRBV6-5 with TRBJ2-7; 10 bases are shared with TRBD1. Here the CDR3 reads CASSFGTGAPGEQYF. The CDR3 DNA follows: TGTGCCAGCAGTTTCGGGACAGGGGCCCCCGGGGAGCAGTACTTC.